These 10 T cell receptor beta chains were sequenced from one sample in a study of T-cell memory formation after mild COVID-19. Using its own MiXCR run on the 5' RACE reads, TCRdb lists one record per CDR3 protein. The sample shows more than 450,000 distinct CDR3 sequences, more than 15% of them seen only once. The sequencing sample was made of PBMCs or a T cell subset sorted from them (not recorded which). Receptors were obtained from an adult woman who had mild COVID-19 (a few samples of this study predate the infection). Cell type and time point are not known.

This clonotype occurred a few times. V and J are TRBV7-8 and TRBJ1-2; possibly TRBD1 for D (6 bases). The CDR3 is 14 amino acids. CDR1 and CDR2 from the germline V gene are SGHVS and FQNEAQ. Trimming removed 5 bases at V and 7 bases at J, with 17 bases between. The CDR3 loop reads CASSAQGPGTGYTF. The CDR3 DNA follows: TGTGCCAGCAGCGCACAGGGCCCAGGGACTGGCTACACCTTC.

The chain combines TRBV12-3 or TRBV12-4 with TRBJ2-7; the D gene could be TRBD1 or TRBD2 (6 bases each). This CDR3 region has 14 residues. Trimming took off 5 bases at V and 5 bases at J, with 16 bases between the two ends. The CDR3 DNA is TGTGCCAGCAGTCTTATGGGGGGCGTCGACGAGCAGTACTTC. Residues: CASSLMGGVDEQYF.

This chain joins TRBV11-2 and TRBJ2-3; D unclear. The V end was cut by 7 bases, the J end by 0 bases, with 11 bases between. Germline V gene lookup returns CDR1 SGHAT and CDR2 FQNNGV. CDR3 size: 14 residues. The CDR3 protein is CASTAETSTDTQYF. For the CDR3, the DNA is TGTGCCAGCACCGCAGAGACTAGCACAGATACGCAGTATTTT.

There are many counts of this clonotype. The rearrangement uses TRBV20-1 and TRBJ2-1; 9 positions match TRBD2. Germline-derived CDR1 and CDR2 are DFQATT and SNEGSKA (reference sequence). Unmatched junction bases numbered 8, after V lost 3 bases and J lost 2 bases. CDR3 length: 16 amino acids. CDR3 DNA: TGCAGTGCTAGGGGGCCGGGACTAGCCACCTACAATGAGCAGTTCTTC. Encoded protein: CSARGPGLATYNEQFF.

The chain has TRBV18 and TRBJ1-1; possibly TRBD1 for D (5 bases). Trimming removed 3 bases from V and 6 bases from J, with 14 bases in between. Per germline, CDR1 KGHSH and CDR2 LQKENI. The CDR3 contains 14 residues. CDR3 protein: CASSPTREMPEAFF. For the CDR3, the DNA is TGTGCCAGCTCACCTACCAGGGAGATGCCTGAAGCTTTCTTT.

This chain connects TRBV9 to TRBJ2-2, with D possibly being TRBD1 (5 bases). This CDR3 spans 16 amino acids. Per the germline V gene, CDR1 is SGDLS and CDR2 is YYNGEE. V lost 0 bases and J 6 bases, leaving 15 bases between the germline ends. In DNA, the CDR3 is TGTGCCAGCAGCGTAGTTCAGGGAAATGTTCCCGGGGAGCTGTTTTTT. Amino acid sequence: CASSVVQGNVPGELFF.

The gene calls are TRBV20-1 and TRBJ1-1; no reliable D call. V was cut by 0 bases and J by 4 bases, with 12 bases left in between. The CDR3 runs 14 residues. Germline V lookup: CDR1 DFQATT, CDR2 SNEGSKA (reference sequence). Written as DNA, the CDR3 is TGCAGTGCTAGAGATTTCGTCGGGCTCACTGAAGCTTTCTTT. It translates to CSARDFVGLTEAFF.

CDR3 nucleotide sequence: TGTGCCAGTAGTCTTCCGCTGAACAATCAGCCCCAGCATTTT. Its translation: CASSLPLNNQPQHF. The gene calls are TRBV19 and TRBJ1-5; D is unclear. The CDR3 covers 14 residues. V was clipped by 5 bases and J by 3 bases, with 11 bases between them. CDR1 is LNHDA and CDR2 is SQIVND in the germline V gene (reference sequence).

This clonotype occurred a few times. V is TRBV19 and J is TRBJ1-2, with D perhaps TRBD1 (5 bases). V lost 4 bases, J lost 4 bases, and 13 bases lay in between. In germline, CDR1 is LNHDA, CDR2 SQIVND (reference sequence). The CDR3 totals 14 residues. The CDR3 spells CASSTGIFSYGYTF. As DNA, the CDR3 is TGTGCCAGTAGTACAGGGATTTTTTCCTATGGCTACACCTTC.

This sequence joins TRBV2 and TRBJ2-7; maybe TRBD1 (6 bases). CDR3 length: 14 amino acids. Trimming left V 5 bases short and J 3 bases short, with 14 bases between. Germline CDR1 and CDR2: SNHLY and FYNNEI. The CDR3 nucleotides read TGTGCCAGCAGTCCACAGGGTGGTCTCTACGAGCAGTACTTC. Its translation: CASSPQGGLYEQYF.